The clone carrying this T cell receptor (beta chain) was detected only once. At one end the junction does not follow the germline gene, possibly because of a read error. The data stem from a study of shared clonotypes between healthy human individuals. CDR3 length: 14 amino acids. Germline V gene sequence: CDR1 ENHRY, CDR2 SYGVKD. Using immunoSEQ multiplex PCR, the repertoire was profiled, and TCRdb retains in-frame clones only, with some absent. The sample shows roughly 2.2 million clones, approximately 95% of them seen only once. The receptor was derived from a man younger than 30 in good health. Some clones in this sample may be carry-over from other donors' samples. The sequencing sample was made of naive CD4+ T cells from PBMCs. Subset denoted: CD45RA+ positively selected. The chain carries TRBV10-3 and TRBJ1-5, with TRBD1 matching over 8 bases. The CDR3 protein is CASSSGGAGQPQHF. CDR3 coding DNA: TGTGCCAGCAGTTCAGGGGGCGCGGGTCAGCCCCAGCATTTT.